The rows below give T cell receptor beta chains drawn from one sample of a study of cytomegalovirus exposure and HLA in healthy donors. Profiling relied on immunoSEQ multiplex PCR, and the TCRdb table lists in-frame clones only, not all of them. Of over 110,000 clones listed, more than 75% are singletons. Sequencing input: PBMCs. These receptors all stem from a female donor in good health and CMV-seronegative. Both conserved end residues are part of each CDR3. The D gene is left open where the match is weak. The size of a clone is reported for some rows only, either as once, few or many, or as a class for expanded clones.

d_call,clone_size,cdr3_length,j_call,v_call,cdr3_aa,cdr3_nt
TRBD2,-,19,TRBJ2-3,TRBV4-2,CASSHISLGRGRSTDTQYF,TGTGCCAGCAGCCATATCTCATTGGGGAGGGGCCGAAGCACAGATACGCAGTATTTT
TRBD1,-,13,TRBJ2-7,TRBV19,CASMSGGSYEQYF,TGTGCCAGTATGTCAGGGGGCTCCTACGAGCAGTACTTC
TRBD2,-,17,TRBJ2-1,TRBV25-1,CASSEVRVAGVANEQFF,TGTGCCAGCAGTGAAGTCCGGGTAGCGGGAGTAGCCAATGAGCAGTTCTTC
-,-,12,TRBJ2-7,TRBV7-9,CSSSDTTYEQYF,TGTTCCAGCTCGGACACCACCTACGAGCAGTACTTC
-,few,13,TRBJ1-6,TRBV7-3,CASSWRQNSPLHF,TGTGCCAGCAGCTGGCGACAGAATTCACCCCTCCACTTT
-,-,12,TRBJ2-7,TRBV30,CAGIGGSLEQYF,TGTGCCGGAATAGGGGGATCGCTCGAGCAGTACTTC
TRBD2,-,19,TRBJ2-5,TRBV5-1,CASSWPPVPGLGRQETQYF,TGCGCCAGCAGCTGGCCCCCTGTCCCGGGACTAGGACGCCAAGAGACCCAGTACTTC
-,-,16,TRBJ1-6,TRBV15,CATSRERGQYNSPLHF,TGTGCCACCAGCAGAGAGAGAGGACAGTATAATTCACCCCTCCACTTT
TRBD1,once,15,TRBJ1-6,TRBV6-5,CASSRGQAVGSPLHF,TGTGCCAGCAGCCGGGGACAGGCGGTGGGATCACCCCTCCACTTT
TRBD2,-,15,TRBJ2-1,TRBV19,CASSMGAGGRDEQFF,TGTGCCAGTAGTATGGGAGCGGGGGGTCGCGATGAGCAGTTCTTC
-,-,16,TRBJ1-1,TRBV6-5,CASSYSRFPRDTEAFF,TGTGCCAGCAGTTACTCACGGTTCCCTAGAGACACTGAAGCTTTCTTT
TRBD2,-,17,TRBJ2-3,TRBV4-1,CASSQDFAGGFTDTQYF,TGCGCCAGCAGCCAAGATTTCGCGGGAGGGTTCACAGATACGCAGTATTTT
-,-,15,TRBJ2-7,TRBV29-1,CSVEVLSGLPYEQYF,TGCAGCGTTGAGGTGCTTAGCGGTCTACCCTACGAGCAGTACTTC
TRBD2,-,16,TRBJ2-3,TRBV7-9,CASSFRTSGGTDTQYF,TGTGCCAGCAGCTTTCGGACTAGCGGAGGCACAGATACGCAGTATTTT
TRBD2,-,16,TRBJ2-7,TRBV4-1,CASSQGLGGGIYEQYF,TGCGCCAGCAGCCAAGGCCTGGGGGGGGGAATATACGAGCAGTACTTC
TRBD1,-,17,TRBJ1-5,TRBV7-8,CASSSTIQGRSGQPQHF,TGTGCCAGCAGCTCTACCATACAGGGGCGTTCAGGTCAGCCCCAGCATTTT
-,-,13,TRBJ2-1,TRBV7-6,CASRNTHYNEQFF,TGTGCCAGCAGGAACACACACTACAATGAGCAGTTCTTC
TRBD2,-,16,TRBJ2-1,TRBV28,CASSLGLAGGDGEQFF,TGTGCCAGCAGTTTAGGACTAGCGGGGGGAGATGGTGAGCAGTTCTTC
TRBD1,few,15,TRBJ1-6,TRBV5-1,CASSPGTGGRSPLHF,TGCGCCAGCAGCCCCGGGACAGGGGGCCGGTCACCCCTCCACTTT
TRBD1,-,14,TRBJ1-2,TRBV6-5,CASSPDRGVNGYTF,TGTGCCAGCAGCCCTGACAGGGGGGTTAATGGCTACACCTTC
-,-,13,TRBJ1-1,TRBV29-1,CSVRTDPSTEAFF,TGCAGCGTTAGGACAGATCCCTCCACTGAAGCTTTCTTT
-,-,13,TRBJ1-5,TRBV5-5,CASSFMGRQPQHF,TGTGCCAGCAGCTTTATGGGGCGTCAGCCCCAGCATTTT